Sequencing of this TCR beta chain was carried out in a study of CD8 T cells in Susac syndrome. Across the study: There were Susac syndrome patients who were therapy-naive at blood draw, others on corticosteroids, and others on intravenous immunoglobulin alone.

The germline gives CDR1 SNHLY, CDR2 FYNNEI. Trimming took 6 bases from V and 3 from J; bases not matched to a gene: 10. CDR3 size: 16 residues. A quantity of roughly 0.5 to 1 ug RNA underwent reverse transcription using random hexamers. The TCR beta CDR3 was amplified by immunoSEQ multiplex PCR across 54 Vbeta, 13 Jbeta. TCRdb fed the immunoSEQ multiplex PCR reads into MiXCR, producing one record per CDR3 protein. Of roughly 89,000 distinct CDR3 sequences listed, 95% to 97% were seen once; the top ten hold about 0.65%. Through negative isolation, CD4+ and CD8+ T cells were obtained, while TEMRA cells were enriched using FACS.

J is TRBJ1-5 and V is TRBV2; 8 bases agree with TRBD1. Material for sequencing was CD8+ T cells from PBMCs. The TCR was taken from a human donor with Susac syndrome. The CDR3, as DNA: TGTGCCAGCAGCCAGAGGACAGGGTTTGACAATCAGCCCCAGCATTTT. It codes for CASSQRTGFDNQPQHF.